The next 32 T cell receptor beta chains were all read from a single sample in a study of T cells in tuberculosis. The method was immunoSEQ multiplex PCR; TCRdb's version includes in-frame clones alone and lacks a portion of them. There are some 31,000 clones in the sample; around 95% occur only once, and roughly 2.5% lies in the top ten. The sample was PBMCs. The source of these receptors is a donor between 10 and 35 years old with latent tuberculosis or without tuberculosis infection.

This clone has just one count. The chain uses TRBV12-5 and TRBJ1-1; a weak D match, TRBD1 (6 bases). Deletions cut 1 base from V and 7 bases from J, with 10 bases between. Germline assignment: CDR1 LGHNT and CDR2 FRNRAP. CDR3 length equals 13 residues. CDR3 sequence (DNA): TGTGCTAGTGGTTTGGCCGGACAGAATGAAGCTTTCTTT. Amino acid sequence: CASGLAGQNEAFF.

The chain recombines TRBV4-1 with TRBJ1-1; 7 positions agree with TRBD1. With V trimmed by 0 bases and J by 5 bases, 3 bases remained unmatched. This CDR3 region has 14 residues. The germline gives CDR1 MGHRA, CDR2 YSYEKL. This CDR3 is CASSQENRGTEAFF. In nucleotides, the CDR3 is TGCGCCAGCAGCCAAGAAAACAGGGGTACTGAAGCTTTCTTT.

The rearrangement joins TRBV18 to TRBJ2-3; a possible D gene is TRBD2 (7 bases). The V gene's germline CDR1 is KGHSH and CDR2 LQKENI. Trimming took 2 bases from V and 2 from J, leaving 14 bases between them. This CDR3 spans 16 amino acids. DNA of the CDR3: TGTGCCAGCTCACCAAGAGGGGGGGAGGCCACAGATACGCAGTATTTT. This encodes CASSPRGGEATDTQYF. The complete variable domain, with remaining parts taken from reference TRBV18 and TRBJ2-3, reads NAGVMQNPRHLVRRRGQEARLRCSPMKGHSHVYWYRQLPEEGLKFMVYLQKENIIDESGMPKERFSAEFPKEGPSILRIQQVVRGDSAAYFCASSPRGGEATDTQYFGPGTRLTVL.

This chain uses TRBV6-1 with TRBJ2-5; D possibly corresponds to TRBD1 (5 bases). Germline CDR1 is MNHNS and CDR2 is SASEGT. V lost 2 bases and J 4 bases, leaving 8 bases between the germline ends. The CDR3 runs 13 residues. The CDR3 sequence is CASSEQGPETQYF. DNA for the CDR3: TGTGCCAGCAGTGAACAGGGCCCAGAGACCCAGTACTTC.

The chain has TRBV27 and TRBJ1-2, with 8 bases identical to TRBD1. The germline CDR1 and CDR2 sequences are MNHEY and SMNVEV (reference sequence). The length of the CDR3 is 13 residues. After removal of 5 bases from V and 6 bases from J, the junction contained 5 bases not matched to a gene. This CDR3 is CASSGTGLNGYTF. Here the CDR3 DNA reads TGTGCCAGCAGTGGGACAGGACTTAATGGCTACACCTTC.

The chain is built from TRBV30 and TRBJ1-4; no definite D call. This CDR3 comprises 14 residues. CDR1 and CDR2 from the germline V gene are GTSNPN and SVGIG (reference sequence). Deletions cut 0 bases from V and 3 bases from J, with 8 bases between. This CDR3 reads CAWSVTRSNEKLFF. The CDR3 DNA is TGTGCCTGGAGTGTGACAAGGTCTAATGAAAAACTGTTTTTT.

The genes are TRBV5-1 and TRBJ2-7, with 11 bases lining up with TRBD2. This CDR3 region has 18 residues. Germline V CDR1 and CDR2: SGHRS, YFSETQ. With 1 base clipped from V and 4 bases from J, the junction kept 13 bases outside the gene matches. This chain's CDR3 is CASSLPDISGGAYYEQYF. CDR3 DNA: TGCGCCAGCAGCTTGCCCGATATTAGCGGGGGGGCCTATTACGAGCAGTACTTC.

V usage is TRBV6-5 and J usage is TRBJ2-5; TRBD2 might be the D (6 bases). CDR3 length: 14 residues. Germline CDR1 MNHEY, CDR2 SVGAGI. V gave up 2 bases and J gave up 1 base, with 8 bases separating them. Written as DNA, the CDR3 is TGTGCCAGCAGTTACGCCGGGGGCCAAGAGACCCAGTACTTC. This translates into CASSYAGGQETQYF.

This chain connects TRBV9 to TRBJ1-1; D may be TRBD1 (5 bases). Trimming removed 0 bases at V and 1 base at J, with 7 bases between. Germline values: CDR1 SGDLS, CDR2 YYNGEE. The CDR3 length is 14 residues. The CDR3 is CASSVGQRNTEAFF. The CDR3 bases are TGTGCCAGCAGCGTAGGACAGAGGAACACTGAAGCTTTCTTT. The variable domain in full, with the rest retrieved from reference TRBV9 and TRBJ1-1, is DSGVTQTPKHLITATGQRVTLRCSPRSGDLSVYWYQQSLDQGLQFLIQYYNGEERAKGNILERFSAQQFPDLHSELNLSSLELGDSALYFCASSVGQRNTEAFFGQGTRLTVV.

The chain carries TRBV7-2 and TRBJ2-5, with 9 bases lining up with TRBD1. Germline assignment: CDR1 SGHTA and CDR2 FQGNSA. The CDR3 has 13 amino acids. V was pared by 5 bases and J by 5 bases, with 3 bases of the junction left unmatched. The CDR3 region is CASSADRGETQYF. CDR3 bases: TGTGCCAGCAGCGCCGACAGGGGGGAGACCCAGTACTTC.

This chain links TRBV9 with TRBJ2-2, with D possibly being TRBD1 (5 bases). CDR1 SGDLS and CDR2 YYNGEE come from the germline V gene. Deletions cut 2 bases from V and 4 bases from J, with 9 bases between. The CDR3 covers 14 residues. This CDR3 is CASSVEDSTGELFF. CDR3 nucleotide sequence: TGTGCCAGCAGCGTCGAAGACAGCACCGGGGAGCTGTTTTTT.

The chain links TRBV5-1 to TRBJ2-1; D uncertain. V dropped 2 bases and J dropped 2 bases, with 8 bases sitting between them. CDR3 length: 14 residues. The germline gives CDR1 SGHRS, CDR2 YFSETQ. The CDR3 region is CASSFVSAYNEQFF. The CDR3 DNA reads TGCGCCAGCAGCTTCGTCAGCGCCTACAATGAGCAGTTCTTC.

This chain connects TRBV7-9 to TRBJ1-5; D remains unclear. This CDR3 has 12 residues. Germline V lookup: CDR1 SEHNR, CDR2 FQNEAQ (reference sequence). V lost 5 bases to trimming and J lost 5 bases, with 7 bases between them. The CDR3 region is CASSREDQPQHF. The CDR3, as DNA: TGTGCCAGCAGCCGCGAGGATCAGCCCCAGCATTTT.

The CDR3 protein is CAWSLAPGNTEAFF. The DNA of the CDR3 is TGTGCCTGGAGTCTAGCTCCGGGAAACACTGAAGCTTTCTTT. V and J are TRBV30 and TRBJ1-1; D unclear. Germline V gene sequence: CDR1 GTSNPN, CDR2 SVGIG (reference sequence). CDR3 size: 14 residues. The V end lost 2 bases, the J end lost 2 bases, and 12 bases lay between the germline ends.

The chain has TRBV5-6 and TRBJ1-2; D is unresolved. CDR1 and CDR2 (germline): SGHDT, YYEEEE. The CDR3 covers 16 residues. The V gene lost 2 bases and the J gene lost 3 bases, with 17 bases spanning the gap. The CDR3 is CASSFWVGGVYYGYTF. The CDR3 bases are TGTGCCAGCAGCTTTTGGGTCGGAGGAGTCTACTATGGCTACACCTTC.

This clone was seen a single time. The chain is built from TRBV13 and TRBJ2-5, with D possibly being TRBD2 (6 bases). Germline values: CDR1 PRHDT, CDR2 FYEKMQ (reference sequence). Trimming pared 2 bases from V and 4 bases from J, leaving 14 bases between. The CDR3 consists of 15 residues. The chain's CDR3 is CASSLRDFKGETQYF. CDR3 bases: TGTGCCAGCAGCTTAAGGGACTTCAAGGGAGAGACCCAGTACTTC.

The chain combines TRBV5-4 with TRBJ2-2; 10 nucleotides align to TRBD2. CDR3 length: 17 residues. Trimming took 0 bases from V and 5 from J; bases not matched to a gene: 7. Germline CDR1 and CDR2: SGHNT and YYREEE (reference sequence). For the CDR3, the DNA is TGTGCCAGCAGCTTGGCAGCTAGCGGGGGTTCGACCGGGGAGCTGTTTTTT. As protein: CASSLAASGGSTGELFF.

The chain joins TRBV29-1 to TRBJ2-5, with no clear D. Trimming stripped 1 base from V and 4 bases from J, with 16 bases between. The CDR3 is 15 amino acids. Germline lookup yields CDR1 SQVTM and CDR2 ANQGSEA. CDR3 sequence (DNA): TGCAGCGTTGAAGGTTACTACCAAGATGGAGAGACCCAGTACTTC. Translation gives CSVEGYYQDGETQYF.

This clone was seen a single time. The V gene is TRBV7-6, the J gene TRBJ2-7, with 7 bases aligning to TRBD2. The J segment lost 6 bases and the V segment lost 1 base, leaving 3 bases of the junction unmatched. The CDR3 runs 13 residues. Germline loops: CDR1 SGHVS, CDR2 FNYEAQ. CDR3 protein: CASSLGTGGEQYF. The CDR3 DNA follows: TGTGCCAGCAGCTTAGGTACGGGGGGCGAGCAGTACTTC.

This clone has only a few counts. V and J are TRBV5-4 and TRBJ2-5; 8 bases map to TRBD1. Losses at the gene ends were 2 bases for V and 5 bases for J; bases not matched to a gene: 5. The CDR3 contains 14 residues. CDR1 is SGHNT, CDR2 YYREEE, per germline (reference sequence). This CDR3 reads CASSLQGGTETQYF. The CDR3 DNA sequence: TGTGCCAGCAGCTTACAGGGGGGCACGGAGACCCAGTACTTC.

The chain couples TRBV27 to TRBJ1-2; TRBD1 matches at 8 bases. Germline CDR1 and CDR2: MNHEY and SMNVEV (reference sequence). The CDR3 consists of 15 residues. V dropped 4 bases and J dropped 4; count of bases not matched to a gene: 8. For the CDR3, the DNA is TGTGCCAGCAGTTCGACAGGGGATAGGGGCTATGGCTACACCTTC. It encodes CASSSTGDRGYGYTF.

The chain has TRBV6-5 and TRBJ2-7, with TRBD2 identical over 9 bases. Germline V gene data show CDR1 as MNHEY and CDR2 as SVGAGI. The CDR3 has 15 amino acids. Trimming took 2 bases from V and 3 from J; bases not matched to a gene: 5. For the CDR3, the DNA is TGTGCCAGCAGTTACGAGGCGGGGGGGAACTACGAGCAGTACTTC. Its translation: CASSYEAGGNYEQYF.

V usage is TRBV7-6 and J usage is TRBJ1-5, with TRBD1 as a possible D gene (5 bases). The CDR3 totals 15 residues. Germline loops: CDR1 SGHVS, CDR2 FNYEAQ. Trimming left V 1 base short and J 1 base short, with 8 bases between. The CDR3 DNA follows: TGTGCCAGCAGCTTAGGTGGGGCAAGCAATCAGCCCCAGCATTTT. It yields the protein CASSLGGASNQPQHF.

The genes are TRBV5-4 and TRBJ1-3, with 7 bases fitting TRBD1. Trimming cost V 4 bases and J 2 bases; bases outside gene matches: 6. The CDR3 consists of 15 residues. The germline V gene encodes CDR1 SGHNT and CDR2 YYREEE (reference sequence). CDR3 bases: TGTGCCAGCAGCACTCGCAGGGGGGCTGGAAACACCATATATTTT. Its translation is CASSTRRGAGNTIYF.

The rearrangement uses TRBV5-4 and TRBJ1-1; D is ambiguous. Germline V gives CDR1 SGHNT, CDR2 YYREEE (reference sequence). This CDR3 comprises 11 residues. The ends were cut back, 4 bases at V and 7 bases at J, with 8 bases in the middle. CDR3 coding DNA: TGTGCCAGCAGCCTTTTGAGTGAAGCTTTCTTT. As protein: CASSLLSEAFF.

This clone was observed a single time. The chain uses TRBV7-2 and TRBJ2-1; 9 positions agree with TRBD1. Trimming cost V 5 bases and J 2 bases; bases outside gene matches: 4. Germline CDR1 is SGHTA and CDR2 is FQGNSA. This CDR3 has 15 residues. This CDR3 reads CASSPRDRAYNEQFF. Here the CDR3 DNA reads TGTGCCAGCAGCCCCCGGGACAGGGCCTACAATGAGCAGTTCTTC.

The rearrangement uses TRBV6-5 and TRBJ2-2, with 7 bases identical to TRBD1. Germline V lookup: CDR1 MNHEY, CDR2 SVGAGI. Trimming took 3 bases from V and 7 from J; bases not matched to a gene: 11. The CDR3 has 16 amino acids. The CDR3 coding sequence is TGTGCCAGCAGTTATCCGGGACAGCTCGAAATCGGGGAGCTGTTTTTT. The encoded protein is CASSYPGQLEIGELFF.

This chain connects TRBV27 to TRBJ1-4, with D uncertain. The germline V gene has CDR1 MNHEY and CDR2 SMNVEV (reference sequence). CDR3 length: 12 amino acids. The germline V and J ends were trimmed by 4 bases and 4 bases, with 4 bases remaining between them. In nucleotides, the CDR3 is TGTGCCAGCAGTTCCCTTAATGAAAAACTGTTTTTT. Protein sequence: CASSSLNEKLFF.

V usage is TRBV5-1 and J usage is TRBJ2-7, with TRBD1 identical over 7 bases. Germline CDR1 is SGHRS and CDR2 is YFSETQ. With V trimmed by 0 bases and J by 0 bases, 9 bases remained unmatched. The CDR3 contains 17 residues. The DNA for the CDR3 is TGCGCCAGCAGCTTGGCTCGCCTCCGGGACAGCTCCTACGAGCAGTACTTC. It translates to CASSLARLRDSSYEQYF.

This chain links TRBV7-6 with TRBJ2-5, with 7 bases aligning to TRBD2. The J segment lost 4 bases and the V segment lost 5 bases, leaving 7 bases of the junction unmatched. This CDR3 has 14 residues. Germline CDR1 reads SGHVS; CDR2 reads FNYEAQ. CDR3 coding DNA: TGTGCCAGCAGCCCAGCGGGACCCCTAGAGACCCAGTACTTC. Its protein is CASSPAGPLETQYF.

For the CDR3, the DNA is TGTGCCATCTCCCCAGGGATCCGTATCTATAATTCACCCCTCCACTTT. It encodes CAISPGIRIYNSPLHF. The V gene is TRBV28, the J gene TRBJ1-6; the D gene is possibly TRBD1 (5 bases). This CDR3 has 16 amino acids. Deletions cut 10 bases from V and 3 bases from J, with 19 bases between. Germline V gene data show CDR1 as MDHEN and CDR2 as SYDVKM.

This CDR3 reads CASSSTLGQGYYEQYF. The CDR3 bases are TGTGCCAGCAGCTCGACCCTGGGACAGGGGTACTACGAGCAGTACTTC. This rearrangement joins TRBV7-2 to TRBJ2-7; 10 positions agree with TRBD1. This CDR3 is 16 amino acids long. V trimming: 4 bases; J trimming: 3 bases; junction bases outside the gene matches: 9. In germline, CDR1 is SGHTA, CDR2 FQGNSA.